Listed below are T cell receptor beta chains from one sample, sequenced in a study of T cells in Graves' hyperthyroidism and ophthalmopathy. One entry per CDR3 protein, called by TCRdb with MiXCR from the multiplex PCR reads. The data show approximately 610,000 distinct CDR3 sequences, with roughly 15% seen just once and around 4.1% held by the top ten. The sequencing input was blood. The source is a middle-aged woman with Graves' ophthalmopathy. The CDR3 runs from the conserved cysteine through the conserved F or W. D genes are given only for firm matches.

D: .
V: TRBV12-3/TRBV12-4
CDR3: CASRFNANTGELFF

D: .
V: TRBV6-1
CDR3: CASSEQGWAGELFF

D: TRBD2
V: TRBV7-9
CDR3: CASSPPRLAGGETQYF

D: TRBD2
V: TRBV2
CDR3: CASREGLAGSEQYF

D: .
V: TRBV6-1
CDR3: CASRGGWTETQYF

D: .
V: TRBV6-2/TRBV6-3
CDR3: CASSYEAGRVEAFF

D: .
V: TRBV6-2/TRBV6-3
CDR3: CASRTGTGQYF

D: TRBD1
V: TRBV29-1
CDR3: CSASDRVEDEQYF

D: .
V: TRBV14
CDR3: CASSQDWASPDEQYF

D: TRBD1
V: TRBV29-1
CDR3: CSVADREGSYGYTF

D: .
V: TRBV28
CDR3: CASTSVYGDTGAEAFF

D: TRBD2
V: TRBV12-3/TRBV12-4
CDR3: CASSGLAFSTGELFF

D: TRBD1
V: TRBV11-1
CDR3: CASSLAGTGRQETQYF

D: .
V: TRBV12-3/TRBV12-4
CDR3: CASMPLGLREQYF

D: .
V: TRBV25-1
CDR3: CASSESGRTGEQYF

D: TRBD2
V: TRBV28
CDR3: CASSLLTSGLDEQYF

D: .
V: TRBV6-5
CDR3: CASSYSGTQGYPLHF

D: .
V: TRBV20-1
CDR3: CSASTGRFAGELFF

D: TRBD1
V: TRBV12-3/TRBV12-4
CDR3: CASSRQGFQPQHF

D: .
V: TRBV5-5
CDR3: CASSAPPGGGTEAFF

D: .
V: TRBV20-1
CDR3: CSANGLVEGRRQYF

D: .
V: TRBV6-1
CDR3: CASSGEPKGAEAFF

D: .
V: TRBV20-1
CDR3: CSAGHGTQAGNTEAFF

D: TRBD2
V: TRBV25-1
CDR3: CASRGGLAGGPGGETQYF

D: TRBD1
V: TRBV28
CDR3: CASSWRTGEETQYF

D: TRBD1
V: TRBV6-5
CDR3: CASSSTGPYGYTF

D: TRBD1
V: TRBV2
CDR3: CASSGDRVGKNIQYF

D: TRBD2
V: TRBV5-1
CDR3: CASSPGAGDRNEQFF

D: .
V: TRBV11-2
CDR3: CASSQQIGETQYF

D: .
V: TRBV28
CDR3: CASRKQGRIEAFF